Described below is a single TCR beta chain sequence and its context. The data were produced by immunoSEQ multiplex PCR, yet TCRdb's version contains in-frame clones alone and is incomplete. The table lists approximately 37,000 clones, more than 60% of them singletons. This record comes from a study of radiotherapy plus CTLA-4 blockade in lung cancer. It was focal radiation plus CTLA-4 blockade with ipilimumab that patients with chemo-refractory metastatic non-small-cell lung cancer received. Germline V gene lookup returns CDR1 SQVTM and CDR2 ANQGSEA. The CDR3 is 12 residues long. With 6 bases removed from V and 5 bases from J, the gap between germline ends came to 13 bases.

This receptor was identified in a human donor with non-small cell lung cancer who had stable disease on radiotherapy plus ipilimumab. Material: peripheral blood, obtained from a patient treated with radiotherapy plus ipilimumab. V and J are TRBV29-1 and TRBJ1-2; a possible D gene is TRBD1 (6 bases). CDR3 bases: TGCAGCGTCTTACGTCAGGGGTATGGCTACACCTTC. It is translated as CSVLRQGYGYTF.